This T cell receptor (beta chain) was recovered during a study of control samples from healthy donors and cancer patients. Data came from immunoSEQ multiplex PCR; TCRdb stores just in-frame clones and leaves some out. The sample lists over 100,000 clones, just under 95% occurring once. Germline CDR1 and CDR2: MNHEY and SVGEGT. V dropped 6 bases and J dropped 2 bases, with 8 bases sitting between them. The length of the CDR3 is 12 residues. The clonotype was recovered from a man younger than 30 in good health. The sample comprised blood. The genes are TRBV6-2 or TRBV6-3 and TRBJ2-7; D uncertain. As DNA, the CDR3 is TGTGCCAGCAGCCCCGTCCCCTACGAGCAGTACTTC. This encodes CASSPVPYEQYF.